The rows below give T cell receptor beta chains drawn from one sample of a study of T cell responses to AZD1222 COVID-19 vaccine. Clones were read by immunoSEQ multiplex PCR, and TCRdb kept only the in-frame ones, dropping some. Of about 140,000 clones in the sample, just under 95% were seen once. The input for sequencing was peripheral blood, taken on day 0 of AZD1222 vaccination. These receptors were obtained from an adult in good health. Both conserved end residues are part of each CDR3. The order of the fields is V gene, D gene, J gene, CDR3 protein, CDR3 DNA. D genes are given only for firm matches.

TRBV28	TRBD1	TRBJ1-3	CASSRQGSSGNTIYF	TGTGCCAGCAGTCGACAGGGAAGCTCTGGAAACACCATATATTTT
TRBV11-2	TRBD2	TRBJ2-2	CASSLRAGGGPKPGELFF	TGTGCCAGCAGCTTGAGGGCGGGAGGAGGACCTAAGCCCGGGGAGCTGTTTTTT
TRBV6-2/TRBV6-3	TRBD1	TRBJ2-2	CASSPDRGVRTGELFF	TGTGCCAGCAGCCCTGACAGGGGAGTTCGAACCGGGGAGCTGTTTTTT
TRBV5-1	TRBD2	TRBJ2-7	CASSLEGLGGEQYF	TGCGCCAGCAGCTTGGAGGGACTAGGAGGCGAGCAGTACTTC
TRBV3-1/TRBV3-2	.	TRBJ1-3	CASSLTVTSGNTIYF	TGTGCCAGCAGCTTGACAGTGACCTCTGGAAACACCATATATTTT
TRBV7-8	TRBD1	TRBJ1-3	CASSLLQGQISGNTIYF	TGTGCCAGCAGCTTACTTCAGGGACAGATCTCTGGAAACACCATATATTTT
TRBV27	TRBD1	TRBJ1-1	CASSLRDRFSEAFF	TGTGCCAGCAGTTTACGGGACAGGTTCTCTGAAGCTTTCTTT
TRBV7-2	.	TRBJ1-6	CASSLSPDSPLHF	TGTGCCAGCAGCTTAAGCCCCGATTCACCCCTCCACTTT
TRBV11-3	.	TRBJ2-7	CASSLDRDEQYF	TGTGCCAGCAGCTTAGACAGGGACGAGCAGTACTTC
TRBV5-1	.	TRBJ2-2	CASSLDLQNTGELFF	TGCGCCAGCAGCCTCGACCTACAGAACACCGGGGAGCTGTTTTTT